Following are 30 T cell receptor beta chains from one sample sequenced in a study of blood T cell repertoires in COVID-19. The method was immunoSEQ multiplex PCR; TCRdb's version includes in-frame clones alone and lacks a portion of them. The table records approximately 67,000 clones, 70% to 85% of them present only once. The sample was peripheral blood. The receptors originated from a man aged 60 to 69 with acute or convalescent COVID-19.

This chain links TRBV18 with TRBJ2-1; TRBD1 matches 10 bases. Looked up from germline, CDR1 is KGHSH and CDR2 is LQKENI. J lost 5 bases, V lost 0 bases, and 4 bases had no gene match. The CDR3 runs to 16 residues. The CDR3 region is CASSPPGTGENNEQFF. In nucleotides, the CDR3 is TGTGCCAGCTCACCACCCGGGACAGGGGAAAACAATGAGCAGTTCTTC.

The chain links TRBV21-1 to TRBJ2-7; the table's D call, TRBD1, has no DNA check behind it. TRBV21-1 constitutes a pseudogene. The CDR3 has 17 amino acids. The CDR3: CASSTPGRDRVDYEQYF. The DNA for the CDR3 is TGTGCCAGCAGCACCCCCGGGAGGGACAGGGTTGACTACGAGCAGTACTTC.

CDR3 sequence reads: CASSAQGASTDTQYF. The CDR3 region has the DNA TGTGCCAGCAGTGCACAGGGGGCAAGCACAGATACGCAGTATTTT. The V and J genes are TRBV25-1 and TRBJ2-3; 9 bases are shared with TRBD1. The junction had 2 bases not matched to a gene; V was cut back by 4 bases and J by 0 bases. Germline-derived CDR1 and CDR2 are MGHDK and SYGVNS. CDR3 length equals 15 residues.

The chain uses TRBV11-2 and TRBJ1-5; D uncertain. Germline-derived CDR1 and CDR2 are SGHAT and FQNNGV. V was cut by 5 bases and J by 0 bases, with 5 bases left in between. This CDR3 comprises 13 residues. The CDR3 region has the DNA TGTGCCAGCAGCCTTTATAGCAATCAGCCCCAGCATTTT. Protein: CASSLYSNQPQHF.

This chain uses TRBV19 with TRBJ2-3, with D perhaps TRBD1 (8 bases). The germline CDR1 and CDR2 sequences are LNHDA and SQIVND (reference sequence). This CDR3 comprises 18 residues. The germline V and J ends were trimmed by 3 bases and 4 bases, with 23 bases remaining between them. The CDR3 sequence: CASSMRGTGGGGPDTQYF. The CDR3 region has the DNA TGTGCCAGTAGTATGCGGGGGACAGGAGGGGGAGGGCCAGATACGCAGTATTTT.

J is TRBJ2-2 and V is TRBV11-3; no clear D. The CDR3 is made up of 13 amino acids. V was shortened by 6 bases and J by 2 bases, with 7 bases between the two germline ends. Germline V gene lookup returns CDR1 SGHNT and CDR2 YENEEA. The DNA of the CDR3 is TGTGCCAGCAGGAGAGATAACACCGGGGAGCTGTTTTTT. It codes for CASRRDNTGELFF.

The CDR3 DNA sequence: TGTGCCAGCAGCTTCTGGGAGGCAGATACGCAGTATTTT. Its protein product is CASSFWEADTQYF. This sequence joins TRBV5-6 and TRBJ2-3, with D perhaps TRBD2 (6 bases). The length of the CDR3 is 13 residues. Per germline, CDR1 SGHDT and CDR2 YYEEEE. The germline V and J ends were trimmed by 2 bases and 4 bases, with 8 bases remaining between them.

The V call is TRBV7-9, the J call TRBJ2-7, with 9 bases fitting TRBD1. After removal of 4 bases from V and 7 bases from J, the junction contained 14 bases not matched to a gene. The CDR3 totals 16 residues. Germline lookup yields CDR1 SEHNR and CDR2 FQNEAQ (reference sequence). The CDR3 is CASSYGGGTGTREQYF. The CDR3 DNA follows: TGTGCCAGCAGCTATGGGGGCGGGACAGGGACGAGGGAGCAGTACTTC. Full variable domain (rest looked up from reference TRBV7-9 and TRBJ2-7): DTGVSQNPRHKITKRGQNVTFRCDPISEHNRLYWYRQTLGQGPEFLTYFQNEAQLEKSRLLSDRFSAERPKGSFSTLEIQRTEQGDSAMYLCASSYGGGTGTREQYFGPGTRLTVT.

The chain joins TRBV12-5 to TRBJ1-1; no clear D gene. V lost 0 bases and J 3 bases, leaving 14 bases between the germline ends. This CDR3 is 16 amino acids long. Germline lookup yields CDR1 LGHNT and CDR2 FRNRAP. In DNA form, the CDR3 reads TGTGCTAGTGGTTTGGTACCTGACACCATGGACACTGAAGCTTTCTTT. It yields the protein CASGLVPDTMDTEAFF.

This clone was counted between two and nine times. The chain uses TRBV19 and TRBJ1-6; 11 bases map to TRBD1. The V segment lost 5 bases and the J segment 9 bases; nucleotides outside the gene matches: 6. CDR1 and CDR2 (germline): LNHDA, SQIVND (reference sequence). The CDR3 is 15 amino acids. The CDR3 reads CASSPGTGGGSPLHF. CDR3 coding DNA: TGTGCCAGTAGTCCCGGGACAGGGGGAGGTTCACCCCTCCACTTT.

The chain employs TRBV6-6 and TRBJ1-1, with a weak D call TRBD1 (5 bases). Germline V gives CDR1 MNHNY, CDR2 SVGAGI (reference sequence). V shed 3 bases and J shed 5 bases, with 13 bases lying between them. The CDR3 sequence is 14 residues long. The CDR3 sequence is CASSYTSSGTEAFF. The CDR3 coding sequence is TGTGCCAGCAGTTATACCAGCTCAGGGACTGAAGCTTTCTTT.

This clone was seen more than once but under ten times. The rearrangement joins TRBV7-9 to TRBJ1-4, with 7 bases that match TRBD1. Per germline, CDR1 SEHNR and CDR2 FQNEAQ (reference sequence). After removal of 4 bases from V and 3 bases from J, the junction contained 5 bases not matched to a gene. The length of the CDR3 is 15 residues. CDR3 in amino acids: CASSSGQTPNEKLFF. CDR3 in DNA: TGTGCCAGCAGCTCGGGACAGACCCCTAATGAAAAACTGTTTTTT. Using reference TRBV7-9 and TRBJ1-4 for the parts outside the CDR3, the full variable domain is DTGVSQNPRHKITKRGQNVTFRCDPISEHNRLYWYRQTLGQGPEFLTYFQNEAQLEKSRLLSDRFSAERPKGSFSTLEIQRTEQGDSAMYLCASSSGQTPNEKLFFGSGTQLSVL.

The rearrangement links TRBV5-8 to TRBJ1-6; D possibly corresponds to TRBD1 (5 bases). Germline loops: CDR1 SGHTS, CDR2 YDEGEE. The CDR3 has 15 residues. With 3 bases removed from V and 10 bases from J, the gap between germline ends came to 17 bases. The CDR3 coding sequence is TGTGCCAGCAGCTGGAGGGGAGGGGAGGGGTCACCCCTCCACTTT. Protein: CASSWRGGEGSPLHF.

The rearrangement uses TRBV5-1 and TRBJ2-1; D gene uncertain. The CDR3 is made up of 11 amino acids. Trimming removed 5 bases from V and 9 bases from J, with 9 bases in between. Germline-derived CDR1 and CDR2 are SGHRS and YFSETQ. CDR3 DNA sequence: TGCGCCAGCAGGTCGGGTAGTGAGCAGTTCTTC. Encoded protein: CASRSGSEQFF.

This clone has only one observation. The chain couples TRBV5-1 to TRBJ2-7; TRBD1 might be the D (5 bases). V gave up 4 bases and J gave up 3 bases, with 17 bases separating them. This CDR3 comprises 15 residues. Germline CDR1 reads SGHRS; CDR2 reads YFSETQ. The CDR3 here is CASSITNDRDYEQYF. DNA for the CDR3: TGCGCCAGCAGCATCACGAATGACAGAGACTACGAGCAGTACTTC.

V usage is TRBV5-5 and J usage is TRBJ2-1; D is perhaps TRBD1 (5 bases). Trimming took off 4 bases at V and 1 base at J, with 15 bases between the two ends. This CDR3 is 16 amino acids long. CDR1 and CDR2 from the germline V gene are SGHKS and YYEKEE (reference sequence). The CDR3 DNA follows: TGTGCCAGCAGCCTCGCAGGGCAGGGATCCTACAATGAGCAGTTCTTC. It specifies CASSLAGQGSYNEQFF.

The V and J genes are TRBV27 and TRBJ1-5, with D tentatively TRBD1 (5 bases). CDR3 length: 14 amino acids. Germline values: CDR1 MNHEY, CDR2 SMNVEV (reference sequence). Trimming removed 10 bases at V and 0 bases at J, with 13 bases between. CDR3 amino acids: CATKGAGSNQPQHF. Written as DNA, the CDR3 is TGTGCCACCAAAGGGGCTGGTAGCAATCAGCCCCAGCATTTT.

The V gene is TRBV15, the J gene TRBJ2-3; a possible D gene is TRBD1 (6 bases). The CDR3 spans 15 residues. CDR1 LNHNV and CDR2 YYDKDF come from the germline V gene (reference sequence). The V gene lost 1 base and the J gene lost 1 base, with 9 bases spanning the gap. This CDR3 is CATSRVAGGTDTQYF. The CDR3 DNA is TGTGCCACCAGCAGAGTTGCAGGGGGCACAGATACGCAGTATTTT. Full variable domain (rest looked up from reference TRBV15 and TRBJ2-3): DAMVIQNPRYQVTQFGKPVTLSCSQTLNHNVMYWYQQKSSQAPKLLFHYYDKDFNNEADTPDNFQSRRPNTSFCFLDIRSPGLGDTAMYLCATSRVAGGTDTQYFGPGTRLTVL.

The CDR3 loop is CASSPPGGTNEKLFF. The CDR3 DNA sequence: TGTGCCAGCTCACCGCCCGGGGGGACTAATGAAAAACTGTTTTTT. The V call is TRBV18, the J call TRBJ1-4; possible D gene TRBD1, 5 bases. The CDR3 has 15 residues. In germline, CDR1 is KGHSH, CDR2 LQKENI. V was pared by 3 bases and J by 2 bases, with 10 bases between.

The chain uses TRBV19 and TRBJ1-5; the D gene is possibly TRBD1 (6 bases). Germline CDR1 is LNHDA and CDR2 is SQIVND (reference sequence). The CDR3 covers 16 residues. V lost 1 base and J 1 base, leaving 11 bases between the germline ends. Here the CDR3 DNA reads TGTGCCAGTAGTATAGCAGGGGCCCTGAGCAATCAGCCCCAGCATTTT. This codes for CASSIAGALSNQPQHF.

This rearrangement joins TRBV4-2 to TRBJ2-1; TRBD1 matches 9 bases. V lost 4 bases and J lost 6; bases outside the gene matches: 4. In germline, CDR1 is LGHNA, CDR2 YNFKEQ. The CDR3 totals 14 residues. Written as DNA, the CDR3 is TGTGCCAGCAGCCGCCGGGACAGGGTCAATGAGCAGTTCTTC. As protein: CASSRRDRVNEQFF.

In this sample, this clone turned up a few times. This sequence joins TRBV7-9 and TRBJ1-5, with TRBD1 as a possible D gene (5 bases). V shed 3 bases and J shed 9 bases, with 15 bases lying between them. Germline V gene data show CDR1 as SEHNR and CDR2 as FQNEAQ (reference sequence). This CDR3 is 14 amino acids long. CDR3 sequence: CASSLGQKEGPQHF. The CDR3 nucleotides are TGTGCCAGCAGCTTGGGGCAGAAGGAAGGGCCCCAGCATTTT.

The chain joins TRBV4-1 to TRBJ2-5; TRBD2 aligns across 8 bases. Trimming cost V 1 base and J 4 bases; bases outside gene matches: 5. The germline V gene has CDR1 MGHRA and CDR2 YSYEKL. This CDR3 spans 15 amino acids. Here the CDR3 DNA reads TGCGCCAGCAGCCAAGGCCAACTAGCGGTAGAGACCCAGTACTTC. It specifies CASSQGQLAVETQYF.

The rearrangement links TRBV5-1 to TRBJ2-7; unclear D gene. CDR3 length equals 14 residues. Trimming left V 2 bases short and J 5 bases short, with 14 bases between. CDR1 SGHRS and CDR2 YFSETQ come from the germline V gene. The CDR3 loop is CASSLAWSDDEQYF. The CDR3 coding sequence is TGCGCCAGCAGCTTAGCGTGGAGTGACGACGAGCAGTACTTC.

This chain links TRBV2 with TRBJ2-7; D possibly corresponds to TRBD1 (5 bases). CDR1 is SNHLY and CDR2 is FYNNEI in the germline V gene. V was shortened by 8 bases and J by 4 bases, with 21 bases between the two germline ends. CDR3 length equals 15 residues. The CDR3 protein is CASGRTPHVGYEQYV. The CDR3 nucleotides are TGTGCCAGCGGAAGGACACCCCACGTAGGGTACGAGCAGTACGTC.

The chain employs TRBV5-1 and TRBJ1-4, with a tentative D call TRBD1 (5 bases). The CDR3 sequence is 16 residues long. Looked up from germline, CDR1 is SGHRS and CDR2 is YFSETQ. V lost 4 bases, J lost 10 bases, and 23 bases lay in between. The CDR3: CASSPSSRVGERKLFF. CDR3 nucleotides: TGCGCCAGCAGCCCCTCGTCCAGGGTTGGGGAAAGAAAACTGTTTTTT.

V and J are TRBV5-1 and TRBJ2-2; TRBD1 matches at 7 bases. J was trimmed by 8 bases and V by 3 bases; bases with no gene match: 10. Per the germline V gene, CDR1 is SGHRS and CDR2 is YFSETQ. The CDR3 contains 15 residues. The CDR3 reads CASSSPTGILGELFF. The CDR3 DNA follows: TGCGCCAGCAGCTCCCCGACAGGGATATTGGGGGAGCTGTTTTTT.

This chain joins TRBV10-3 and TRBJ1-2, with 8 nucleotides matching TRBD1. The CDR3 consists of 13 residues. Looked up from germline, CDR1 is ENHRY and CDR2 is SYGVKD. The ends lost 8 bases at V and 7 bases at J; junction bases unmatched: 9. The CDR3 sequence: CAILGTGTAGYTF. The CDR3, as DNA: TGTGCCATCCTAGGGACAGGCACTGCTGGCTACACCTTC.

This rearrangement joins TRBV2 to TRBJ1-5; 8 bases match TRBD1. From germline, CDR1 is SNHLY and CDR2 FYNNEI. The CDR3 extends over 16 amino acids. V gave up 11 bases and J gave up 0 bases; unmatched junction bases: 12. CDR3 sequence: CAGSTGARGSNQPQHF. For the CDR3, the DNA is TGTGCCGGATCGACAGGGGCAAGAGGTAGCAATCAGCCCCAGCATTTT. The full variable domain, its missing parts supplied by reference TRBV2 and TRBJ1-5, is EPEVTQTPSHQVTQMGQEVILRCVPISNHLYFYWYRQILGQKVEFLVSFYNNEISEKSEIFDDQFSVERPDGSNFTLKIRSTKLEDSAMYFCAGSTGARGSNQPQHFGDGTRLSIL.

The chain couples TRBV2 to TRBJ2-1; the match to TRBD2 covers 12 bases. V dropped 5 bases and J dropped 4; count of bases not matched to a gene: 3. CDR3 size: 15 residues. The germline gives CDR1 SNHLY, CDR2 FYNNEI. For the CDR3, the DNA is TGTGCCAGCAGTCCACTAGCGGGGGGATACAATGAGCAGTTCTTC. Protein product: CASSPLAGGYNEQFF.